This TCR beta chain is drawn from a study of response to subunit inactivated influenza vaccine. Using its own MiXCR run on the RT-PCR reads, TCRdb lists one record per CDR3 protein. The sample includes hundreds of thousands of distinct CDR3 sequences, roughly 10% of them seen just once. Looked up from germline, CDR1 is SGHRS and CDR2 is YFSETQ. With 9 bases clipped from V and 2 bases from J, the junction kept 11 bases outside the gene matches. The CDR3 consists of 14 residues. This clonotype came up a few times. The sample was also reused in another study, on T cells expressing NK-cell markers. In that study: The authors generated TCR beta cDNA through 5'RACE template switching with UMIs. Dominant NKG2C+ clonotypes in 6 or 7 donors made up 1.0-7.0% of CD8+ T cells.

This clonotype was obtained from a man in his fifties or sixties who received an inactivated influenza vaccine. V and J are TRBV5-1 and TRBJ2-7; 7 bases match TRBD1. The starting material was PBMCs from blood, obtained on the day of vaccination. CDR3 amino acids: CATKTGQGAYEQYF. The CDR3 DNA reads as TGCGCCACCAAAACGGGGCAGGGGGCCTACGAGCAGTACTTC.